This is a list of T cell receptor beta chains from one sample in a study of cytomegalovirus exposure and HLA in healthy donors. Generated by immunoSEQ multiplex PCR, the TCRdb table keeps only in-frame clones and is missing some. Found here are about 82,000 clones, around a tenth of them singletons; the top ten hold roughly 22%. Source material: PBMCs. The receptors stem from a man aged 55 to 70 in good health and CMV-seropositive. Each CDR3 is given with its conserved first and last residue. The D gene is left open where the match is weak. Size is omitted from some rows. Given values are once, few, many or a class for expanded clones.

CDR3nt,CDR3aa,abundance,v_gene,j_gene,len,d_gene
TGTGCCACCAGCGGCCGGACTAGCGGCGACCGCTACAATGAGCAGTTCTTC,CATSGRTSGDRYNEQFF,few,TRBV15,TRBJ2-1,17,TRBD2
TGTGCCAGCAGTCCCTGGACAGGACAAACTGAAGCTTTCTTT,CASSPWTGQTEAFF,.,TRBV28,TRBJ1-1,14,TRBD1
TGCGCCAGCAGCCAAGATGAGGGACTAAGCACAGATACGCAGTATTTT,CASSQDEGLSTDTQYF,.,TRBV4-1,TRBJ2-3,16,TRBD2
TGTGCTAGCAGCTTAGTCCCATCCGGGGAGCTGTTTTTT,CASSLVPSGELFF,.,TRBV7-7,TRBJ2-2,13,.
TGTGCCAGCAGCGAGGACAGTCTCTCCTATAATTCACCCCTCCACTTT,CASSEDSLSYNSPLHF,.,TRBV9,TRBJ1-6,16,.
TGTGCCAGCAGTGAAAGACAGGGGGCGGATGGCTACACCTTC,CASSERQGADGYTF,few,TRBV2,TRBJ1-2,14,TRBD1
TGTGCCAGCACTTTAAGGAAGGGTAAAGGGGGTTGGGGCACTGAAGCTTTCTTT,CASTLRKGKGGWGTEAFF,few,TRBV28,TRBJ1-1,18,.
TGTGCCAGCAGTGACCCTTGGACTAGCGGGTACCAAGAGACCCAGTACTTC,CASSDPWTSGYQETQYF,few,TRBV25-1,TRBJ2-5,17,TRBD2
TGCGCCAGCAGCCAATTGACATCGGGCAATCAGCCCCAGCATTTT,CASSQLTSGNQPQHF,.,TRBV4-1,TRBJ1-5,15,.
TGTGCCAGTAGTAACCAAGCGGGAGGGCCGAACGAGCAGTACTTC,CASSNQAGGPNEQYF,.,TRBV19,TRBJ2-7,15,TRBD2
TGCGCCAGCAGCTCTAGCGGGGGCTCCTACAATGAGCAGTTCTTC,CASSSSGGSYNEQFF,.,TRBV10-1,TRBJ2-1,15,TRBD2
TGTGCCAGCAGCCCCGGACTAGCGGGACTTTTGAATGAGCAGTTCTTC,CASSPGLAGLLNEQFF,few,TRBV9,TRBJ2-1,16,TRBD2
TGTGCCAGCAGCAACCCGGGTCCCTACGAGCAGTACTTC,CASSNPGPYEQYF,.,TRBV7-8,TRBJ2-7,13,.
TGTGCCAGTAGTAATCGGGACAGGGGGCACACTGAAGCTTTCTTT,CASSNRDRGHTEAFF,.,TRBV19,TRBJ1-1,15,TRBD1
TGTGCCAGCAGCCCCCTCACAGTGCGGACAGACTATGGCTACACCTTC,CASSPLTVRTDYGYTF,.,TRBV2,TRBJ1-2,16,.
TGTGCCAGCAGCCTACAGGGGCAGGATGAAAAACTGTTTTTT,CASSLQGQDEKLFF,.,TRBV9,TRBJ1-4,14,TRBD1
TGTGCCAGTCTAGGTCAAACTGAAGCTTTCTTT,CASLGQTEAFF,.,TRBV25-1,TRBJ1-1,11,.
TGTGCCAGCAGCTTAGAATCGGCGGGGTCCTACAATGAGCAGTTCTTC,CASSLESAGSYNEQFF,.,TRBV7-9,TRBJ2-1,16,.
TGCGCCAGCAGCCCCCGACAGGGGGCGGACACTGAAGCTTTCTTT,CASSPRQGADTEAFF,few,TRBV5-1,TRBJ1-1,15,TRBD1
TGTGCCAGCAGTGAACCGACAGCTACTAACTATGGCTACACCTTC,CASSEPTATNYGYTF,.,TRBV25-1,TRBJ1-2,15,.
TGTGCCAGCACCCCTGGGACACCGGGCTCTGGCTACACCTTC,CASTPGTPGSGYTF,many,TRBV7-9,TRBJ1-2,14,.
TGTGCCAGCAGCTTAGCCGGCTGGGACAGCTACGTGGGAAGGGCTTTCTTT,CASSLAGWDSYVGRAFF,.,TRBV7-6,TRBJ1-1,17,TRBD1
TGTGCCAGCAGCTTATTGAGCGTCACCGGGGAGCTGTTTTTT,CASSLLSVTGELFF,.,TRBV7-3,TRBJ2-2,14,.
TGTGCCATCCCTAAAAATTACAGGGGGCGCGGTAGTAATGGCTACACCTTC,CAIPKNYRGRGSNGYTF,.,TRBV2,TRBJ1-2,17,TRBD1
TGTGCCAGCAGCCCAGATGCCGGGTTCAACTATGGCTACACCTTC,CASSPDAGFNYGYTF,.,TRBV4-2,TRBJ1-2,15,.
TGTGCCAGCAGCCCGCTAGCGGGGGCCTGGGAGACCCAGTACTTC,CASSPLAGAWETQYF,.,TRBV7-8,TRBJ2-5,15,TRBD2
TGTGCCAGCAGTGAAGCGCTTCGGGGGGCAAACTATGGCTACACCTTC,CASSEALRGANYGYTF,.,TRBV6-1,TRBJ1-2,16,.
TGCGCCAGCAGCCTCCCCGGGACGGGGGGCACCAAATCCTACAATGAGCAGTTCTTC,CASSLPGTGGTKSYNEQFF,.,TRBV4-1,TRBJ2-1,19,.
TGTGCCAGCAGCCCCCGGACAAAGGGCGGGGAGCTGTTTTTT,CASSPRTKGGELFF,.,TRBV11-3,TRBJ2-2,14,.
TGCGCCAGCCCCCATGGCAATGAAGCTTTCTTT,CASPHGNEAFF,.,TRBV23-1,TRBJ1-1,11,.
TGTGCCAGCACCTCGGCAGGCGGGACGAGGGAGACCCAGTACTTC,CASTSAGGTRETQYF,.,TRBV28,TRBJ2-5,15,.
TGTGCCAGCAGTTCCGGGACAAACTACAATGAGCAGTTCTTC,CASSSGTNYNEQFF,few,TRBV27,TRBJ2-1,14,.
TGCGCCACCCAGACTAGCGGGAGGCCTCCCCCAGATACGCAGTATTTT,CATQTSGRPPPDTQYF,.,TRBV4-1,TRBJ2-3,16,TRBD2
TGTGCCAGCAGCACAGGGGCGTATGGAAACACCATATATTTT,CASSTGAYGNTIYF,few,TRBV28,TRBJ1-3,14,TRBD1
TGCGCCAGCAGACAAGATTTCCCCGCAGGGTTCGGAAACACCATATATTTT,CASRQDFPAGFGNTIYF,many,TRBV4-1,TRBJ1-3,17,.
TGTGCCAGCAGTTTGCAGGGGGTTAACTATGGCTACACCTTC,CASSLQGVNYGYTF,.,TRBV6-1,TRBJ1-2,14,TRBD1
TGTGCCAGCAGCTCCGCCGGGACTAGGGGCGATGAGCAGTTCTTC,CASSSAGTRGDEQFF,few,TRBV7-3,TRBJ2-1,15,TRBD2
TGTGCCAGCAGCGGAATGGGGGGTTCTGGAAACACCATATATTTT,CASSGMGGSGNTIYF,.,TRBV9,TRBJ1-3,15,.
TGTGCCAGCGCTGGGGGGACGGGCAATCAGCCCCAGCATTTT,CASAGGTGNQPQHF,.,TRBV13,TRBJ1-5,14,.
TGTGCCAGTAGTATCAGAGACAGGGTGGATCAGCCCCAGCATTTT,CASSIRDRVDQPQHF,.,TRBV19,TRBJ1-5,15,TRBD1
TGTGCCAGCAGCTTAGGCCCGGACACTGAAGCTTTCTTT,CASSLGPDTEAFF,few,TRBV11-3,TRBJ1-1,13,.
TGTGCCTGCAGTTCTACAGGTGCCAGCTCCTACGAGCAGTACTTC,CACSSTGASSYEQYF,few,TRBV28,TRBJ2-7,15,.
TGCGCCAGCAGTCGGACAGGAAACCCCGCCGCCCAAGAGACCCAGTACTTC,CASSRTGNPAAQETQYF,few,TRBV23-1,TRBJ2-5,17,TRBD1
TGCACCAGCACCTCGGACAGGGTGGATCAGCCCCAGCATTTT,CTSTSDRVDQPQHF,few,TRBV1,TRBJ1-5,14,.